The clone carrying this T cell receptor beta chain turned up a few times. The data are from a study of T cells in Graves' hyperthyroidism and ophthalmopathy. V gave up 5 bases and J gave up 5 bases, with 15 bases separating them. Germline lookup yields CDR1 LNHNV and CDR2 YYDKDF (reference sequence). The CDR3 extends over 14 amino acids. Using RNA transcripts as the source, TCR beta CDR3 regions were amplified. First-round RT-PCR with HTBI primers amplified the TCR CDR3 region. TCRdb called the multiplex PCR reads again in MiXCR, with one record for every CDR3 protein. The table records roughly 500,000 distinct CDR3 sequences, approximately 25% of them present only once.

Specimen: blood. The receptor comes from a woman under 40 with Graves' ophthalmopathy. The V and J genes are TRBV15 and TRBJ2-5, with no clear D. CDR3 protein: CATSVGFGSETQYF. The CDR3 bases are TGTGCCACCAGCGTCGGTTTCGGGTCGGAGACCCAGTACTTC.